This entry lists 25 T cell receptor beta chains sequenced from one sample in a study of blood T cell repertoires in COVID-19. Some clones are missing from TCRdb's copy, which holds only in-frame ones; the method was immunoSEQ multiplex PCR. The data hold some 20,000 clones, with around nine tenths observed a single time. The sample was peripheral blood. These receptors were obtained from a human donor in a cohort sampled during active COVID-19.

The V gene is TRBV6-5, the J gene TRBJ2-1, with D perhaps TRBD1 (6 bases). Per the germline V gene, CDR1 is MNHEY and CDR2 is SVGAGI. This CDR3 is built from 15 residues. V lost 6 bases and J lost 5, with 17 bases in between. The DNA of the CDR3 is TGTGCCAGCAGCTCCGGTTGGGGGCGCGACAATGAGCAGTTCTTC. Its protein is CASSSGWGRDNEQFF.

The chain joins TRBV7-3 to TRBJ2-1, with a possible D match to TRBD2 (6 bases). This CDR3 is 16 amino acids long. Germline values: CDR1 SGHTA, CDR2 FQGTGA. V lost 6 bases and J lost 3, with 18 bases in between. CDR3 nucleotides: TGTGCCAGCAGGCCCCCGGGACTTGACCTCTACAATGAGCAGTTCTTC. Amino acids: CASRPPGLDLYNEQFF.

This clone was recorded a few times. The CDR3 bases are TGTGCCAGTAGTATAAGTAGCCATGAGCAGTTCTTC. It is translated as CASSISSHEQFF. The chain has TRBV19 and TRBJ2-1; D is unresolved. CDR1 is LNHDA, CDR2 SQIVND, per germline (reference sequence). Trimming removed 2 bases at V and 8 bases at J, with 7 bases between. The CDR3 has 12 amino acids.

CDR3 loop: CASSLDQGWGDIQYF. CDR3 nucleotides: TGTGCCAGCAGCTTAGATCAGGGGTGGGGTGACATTCAGTACTTC. This sequence joins TRBV7-2 and TRBJ2-4; D perhaps matches TRBD1 (6 bases). Germline lookup yields CDR1 SGHTA and CDR2 FQGNSA. The CDR3 consists of 15 residues. The V end lost 1 base, the J end lost 8 bases, and 15 bases lay between the germline ends.

The rearrangement uses TRBV28 and TRBJ2-7; D unresolved. From germline, CDR1 is MDHEN and CDR2 SYDVKM. Trimming pared 3 bases from V and 0 bases from J, leaving 3 bases between. The CDR3 has 12 residues. In DNA, the CDR3 is TGTGCCAGCAGTTTTCACTCCTACGAGCAGTACTTC. Encoded protein: CASSFHSYEQYF.

The rearrangement joins TRBV19 to TRBJ1-5; 9 bases line up with TRBD1. The CDR3 is 15 residues long. V lost 7 bases and J lost 7; bases outside the gene matches: 11. The germline V gene has CDR1 LNHDA and CDR2 SQIVND (reference sequence). The CDR3 protein is CASTKSGQGGQPQHF. The CDR3 DNA is TGTGCCAGTACCAAATCGGGACAGGGAGGACAGCCCCAGCATTTT.

V is TRBV3-1 (or the pseudogene TRBV3-2) and J is TRBJ1-2; D unclear. Trimming cost V 0 bases and J 8 bases, with 13 bases left between them. The CDR3 is 14 amino acids. The germline CDR1 and CDR2 sequences are LGHDT and YNNKEL (reference sequence). This chain's CDR3 is CASSQENSGPGYTF. The CDR3 region has the DNA TGTGCCAGCAGCCAAGAAAACAGTGGCCCGGGCTACACCTTC.

The chain combines TRBV27 with TRBJ1-3; TRBD1 matches at 10 bases. Germline values: CDR1 MNHEY, CDR2 SMNVEV (reference sequence). CDR3 length: 15 residues. V lost 6 bases, J lost 4 bases, and 6 bases stayed unmatched. The CDR3, as DNA: TGTGCCAGCAGGCAGACAGGGGGCACAGGAAACACCATATATTTT. Protein: CASRQTGGTGNTIYF.

This chain joins TRBV3-1 (or the pseudogene TRBV3-2) and TRBJ2-3, with 8 bases that match TRBD2. Germline V CDR1 and CDR2: LGHDT, YNNKEL (reference sequence). CDR3 length equals 17 residues. V trimming: 0 bases; J trimming: 1 base; junction bases outside the gene matches: 6. The CDR3 nucleotides read TGTGCCAGCAGCCAAGACCTTCGGGAGGGCGGCACAGATACGCAGTATTTT. It codes for CASSQDLREGGTDTQYF.

The gene calls are TRBV28 and TRBJ1-5; unclear D gene. Deletions cut 3 bases from V and 6 bases from J, with 12 bases between. Looked up from germline, CDR1 is MDHEN and CDR2 is SYDVKM. The CDR3 length is 14 residues. CDR3 region: CASSFLDGGQPQHF. Written as DNA, the CDR3 is TGTGCCAGCAGTTTTTTGGACGGAGGTCAGCCCCAGCATTTT.

This clone was seen a few times. This CDR3 reads CASSTMNTEAFF. Written as DNA, the CDR3 is TGTGCCAGCAGTACAATGAACACTGAAGCTTTCTTT. The chain joins TRBV7-9 to TRBJ1-1; no clear D gene. Between the trimmed V and J ends, which lost 6 bases and 0 bases, there was a span of 5 bases. In germline, CDR1 is SEHNR, CDR2 FQNEAQ (reference sequence). The CDR3 runs to 12 residues.

The gene calls are TRBV9 and TRBJ2-7, with TRBD1 as a possible D gene (5 bases). The CDR3 is made up of 15 amino acids. V was shortened by 1 base and J by 2 bases, with 13 bases between the two germline ends. In germline, CDR1 is SGDLS, CDR2 YYNGEE. The CDR3 DNA is TGTGCCAGCAGCGTAAAGGGGCTACCCACCTACGAGCAGTACTTC. It codes for CASSVKGLPTYEQYF.

The V and J genes are TRBV6-5 and TRBJ1-5; no definite D call. V gave up 8 bases and J gave up 1 base, with 9 bases separating them. CDR1 is MNHEY, CDR2 SVGAGI, per germline. This CDR3 is built from 13 residues. The chain's CDR3 is CASEVESNQPQHF. The CDR3 DNA sequence: TGTGCCAGCGAAGTGGAGAGCAATCAGCCCCAGCATTTT.

The table lists this clone with a count of one. Its ends do not fully match the called genes, so a read error is possible. The chain couples TRBV7-7 to TRBJ2-1, with 9 bases aligning to TRBD2. The CDR3 spans 16 residues. The V gene's germline CDR1 is SSHAT and CDR2 FNYEAQ (reference sequence). CDR3 bases: TGTGCTAGCAGCTTAACAGCGGGAGGACCGAACAATGAGCAGTTCTTC. Translation gives CASSLTAGGPNNEQFF.

This clone appeared a single time. The CDR3 bases are TGTGCCAGCAGCTTCGGTTACCACAATGAGCAGTTCTTC. This translates into CASSFGYHNEQFF. This chain uses TRBV9 with TRBJ2-1; D not resolved. The ends were cut back, 4 bases at V and 5 bases at J, with 10 bases in the middle. The CDR3 loop spans 13 amino acids. Germline V gene lookup returns CDR1 SGDLS and CDR2 YYNGEE.

The J gene is TRBJ1-1, the V gene TRBV19, with D possibly matching TRBD1 (6 bases). This CDR3 spans 15 amino acids. CDR1 LNHDA and CDR2 SQIVND come from the germline V gene (reference sequence). Trimming took 4 bases from V and 1 from J, leaving 13 bases between them. The CDR3 coding sequence is TGTGCCAGTAGTAACCAGGGACATACGAACACTGAAGCTTTCTTT. Amino acids: CASSNQGHTNTEAFF.

V gene TRBV5-1 combines with J gene TRBJ2-1, with TRBD2 matching 11 bases. Germline-derived CDR1 and CDR2 are SGHRS and YFSETQ. V shed 5 bases, J shed 6 bases, and the junction held 4 bases outside the gene matches. The CDR3 is 14 amino acids. As DNA, the CDR3 is TGCGCCAGCAGTACTAGCGGGAGCGTCAATGAGCAGTTCTTC. The encoded protein is CASSTSGSVNEQFF.

The chain couples TRBV7-9 to TRBJ1-4; 7 bases are a match to TRBD1. Trimming at V came to 8 bases and at J to 6 bases, leaving 6 bases not matched to a gene. Germline CDR1 is SEHNR and CDR2 is FQNEAQ (reference sequence). The CDR3 extends over 13 amino acids. CDR3 amino acids: CASCRQGDEKLFF. The CDR3, as DNA: TGTGCCAGCTGTAGACAGGGTGATGAAAAACTGTTTTTT.

This chain links TRBV5-4 with TRBJ2-5; possible D gene TRBD1, 6 bases. The V gene's germline CDR1 is SGHNT and CDR2 YYREEE (reference sequence). Between the trimmed V and J ends, which lost 4 bases and 4 bases, there was a span of 14 bases. The CDR3 totals 14 residues. CDR3 loop: CASSTKQGSETQYF. In DNA, the CDR3 is TGTGCCAGCAGCACAAAACAGGGTTCAGAGACCCAGTACTTC.

The V gene is TRBV28, the J gene TRBJ2-4; D is unresolved. CDR1 and CDR2 from the germline V gene are MDHEN and SYDVKM. Trimming cost V 5 bases and J 1 base, with 12 bases left between them. This CDR3 comprises 15 residues. CDR3 residues: CASSPNRRAKNIQYF. The CDR3 nucleotides are TGTGCCAGCAGTCCTAACAGACGGGCCAAAAACATTCAGTACTTC.

The chain is built from TRBV18 and TRBJ2-5; perhaps TRBD1 as D (6 bases). Near its end, the DNA agrees better with TRBJ2-7, so the J call may be wrong. CDR1 and CDR2 from the germline V gene are KGHSH and LQKENI. This CDR3 has 14 residues. The CDR3 sequence is CASSPPGHPYEQYF. The CDR3 DNA follows: TGTGCCAGCTCACCACCGGGACATCCCTACGAGCAGTACTTC.

The J gene is TRBJ1-4, the V gene TRBV7-2; 8 nucleotides line up with TRBD1. The CDR3 spans 14 residues. Germline CDR1 reads SGHTA; CDR2 reads FQGNSA. J was trimmed by 5 bases and V by 5 bases; bases with no gene match: 4. CDR3 in DNA: TGTGCCAGCAGCCCACGACAGGGGAATGAAAAACTGTTTTTT. It encodes CASSPRQGNEKLFF.

The J gene is TRBJ1-2, the V gene TRBV2, with 12 positions matching TRBD1. This CDR3 comprises 13 residues. Germline lookup yields CDR1 SNHLY and CDR2 FYNNEI. J was trimmed by 6 bases and V by 6 bases; bases with no gene match: 2. CDR3 sequence: CASRGTGGNGYTF. The CDR3, as DNA: TGTGCCAGCAGGGGGACAGGGGGCAATGGCTACACCTTC.

This chain connects TRBV7-2 to TRBJ2-7, with D possibly TRBD2 on 6 matching bases. Trimming stripped 5 bases from V and 10 bases from J, with 15 bases between. The CDR3 spans 12 residues. The germline gives CDR1 SGHTA, CDR2 FQGNSA. The DNA for the CDR3 is TGTGCCAGCAGCACTCCCGGAGGGGAACAGTACTTC. Residues: CASSTPGGEQYF. The whole variable domain, remainder taken from reference TRBV7-2 and TRBJ2-7, is GAGVSQSPSNKVTEKGKDVELRCDPISGHTALYWYRQSLGQGLEFLIYFQGNSAPDKSGLPSDRFSAERTGGSVSTLTIQRTQQEDSAVYLCASSTPGGEQYFGPGTRLTVT.

The genes are TRBV5-4 and TRBJ2-7; 9 nucleotides align to TRBD1. With V trimmed by 4 bases and J by 3 bases, 8 bases remained unmatched. This CDR3 region has 15 residues. Germline-derived CDR1 and CDR2 are SGHNT and YYREEE (reference sequence). CDR3 sequence: CASSKPGQGDYEQYF. The CDR3 nucleotides read TGTGCCAGCAGCAAACCGGGACAGGGCGACTACGAGCAGTACTTC.